This T cell receptor beta chain was recovered during a study of glioma-infiltrating T cells after dendritic cell vaccination. Clones were read by immunoSEQ multiplex PCR, and TCRdb kept only the in-frame ones, dropping some. Of tens of thousands of clones in the sample, 75% to 85% were seen once. This clone was seen a single time. This CDR3 has 12 residues. Trimming took 1 base from V and 9 from J, leaving 9 bases between them. Looked up from germline, CDR1 is SGHTA and CDR2 is FQGNSA. This sequence originates from a human donor with glioblastoma. The chain uses TRBV7-2 and TRBJ2-5, with D possibly matching TRBD2 (6 bases). The source was blood, collected before dendritic cell vaccination. The chain's CDR3 is CASSLVGGAQYF. The CDR3 DNA reads TGTGCCAGCAGCTTAGTGGGGGGAGCCCAGTACTTC.